The 10 T cell receptor beta chains presented below share a single source sample, sequenced in a study of CD8+ T cells in alopecia areata. Extracted RNA was reverse transcribed into cDNA, the sequencing template. Clones were read by immunoSEQ multiplex PCR, and TCRdb kept only the in-frame ones, dropping some. The sample presents some 120,000 clones, none singletons. Sequenced: lesional skin. These receptors all stem from a C3H/HeJ mouse with alopecia areata. For this mouse line, the MHC haplotype is H2-k.

On this clone itself: At residue 13, TCRdb's protein disagrees with the DNA translation; the protein shown here derives from the DNA. Gene names refer to mouse genes. The read ends 3 residues before the CDR3 terminus; that terminus is restored from the germline J gene. The rearrangement links TRBV13-1 to TRBJ1-6; 8 bases agree with TRBD1. TRBJ1-6 counts as an open reading frame of uncertain function. Germline values: CDR1 NSHNY, CDR2 SYGAGN. Unmatched junction bases numbered 6, after V lost 0 bases and J lost 7 bases. The CDR3 is 16 amino acids. The CDR3 DNA, read in part, is TGTGCCAGCAGTGATGCTCCAGGGGGCGGGAATTCGCCC. Encoded protein: CASSDAPGGGNSP. The whole CDR3 protein reads CASSDAPGGGNSPLYF.

In the case of this clone: Gene names denote mouse genes. From the germline J gene comes the end of the CDR3, since the read stops 4 residues before it. The V and J genes are TRBV1 and TRBJ2-3; TRBD1 agrees at 7 bases. Germline lookup yields CDR1 NSQYPW and CDR2 LRSPGD (reference sequence). The CDR3 length is 14 residues. CDR3 DNA, as far as it was read: TGCACCTGCAGTGCCGCAGGGGGAGAAGAA. It translates to CTCSAAGGEE. The full CDR3 protein reads CTCSAAGGEETLYF. The complete variable domain, with remaining parts taken from reference TRBV1 and TRBJ2-3, reads VTLLEQNPRWRLVPRGQAVNLRCILKNSQYPWMSWYQQDLQKQLQWLFTLRSPGDKEVKSLPGADYLATRVTDTELRLQVANMSQGRTLYCTCSAAGGEETLYFGSGTRLTVL.

With respect to this clone: DNA and listed protein disagree at residue 14, so the protein shown here was translated from the DNA. Genes and germline are mouse. The CDR3 is cut off 3 residues early in the read; its end comes from the germline J gene. This chain links TRBV19 with TRBJ1-3; weak D call: TRBD1 (6 bases). The CDR3 is made up of 17 amino acids. Germline loops: CDR1 FNHDT, CDR2 SITEND (reference sequence). V was cut by 2 bases and J by 0 bases, with 15 bases left in between. The sequenced CDR3 bases are TGTGCCAGCAGTATTGGTCCGTGGGACAATTCTGGAAATACG. It yields the protein CASSIGPWDNSGNT. The entire CDR3 protein is CASSIGPWDNSGNTLYF.

Turning to this clone: The germline and genes are mouse ones. The CDR3 end is not reached by the read, which stops 4 residues before it; the germline J gene fills it in. This rearrangement joins TRBV13-3 to TRBJ1-4; unclear D gene. Germline V gene data show CDR1 as NNHDY and CDR2 as SYVADS. V lost 3 bases and J lost 0, with 9 bases in between. The CDR3 contains 15 residues. Partial CDR3 DNA: TGTGCCAGCAGTGTACAGCCCTTTTCCAACGAA. This encodes CASSVQPFSNE. In full, the CDR3 is CASSVQPFSNERLFF.

This clone turned up a few times. Genes and germline are mouse. The CDR3 goes on 4 residues after the read ends, and that part is filled in from the germline J gene. V is TRBV13-1 and J is TRBJ1-4; D may be TRBD1 (6 bases). The CDR3 runs 17 residues. The V end was cut by 2 bases, the J end by 0 bases, with 14 bases between. Germline CDR1 is NSHNY and CDR2 is SYGAGN. CDR3 residues: CASSDPGTKISNERLFF. The part of the CDR3 DNA that was read is TGTGCCAGCAGTGACCCCGGGACAAAAATTTCCAACGAA. Complete variable domain (other parts from reference TRBV13-1 and TRBJ1-4): EAAVTQSPRNKVTVTGGNVTLSCRQTNSHNYMYWYRQDTGHGLRLIHYSYGAGNLRIGDVPDGYKATRTTQEDFFLLLELASPSQTSLYFCASSDPGTKISNERLFFGHGTKLSVL.

This clone was seen more than once but under ten times. Mouse names are used for the genes. Read coverage stops 4 residues before the CDR3 terminus; the germline J gene supplies the remainder. The V and J genes are TRBV19 and TRBJ2-4; 13 bases are a match to TRBD2. The length of the CDR3 is 15 residues. The junction had 2 bases not matched to a gene; V was cut back by 4 bases and J by 3 bases. Germline V lookup: CDR1 FNHDT, CDR2 SITEND (reference sequence). CDR3: CASSRDWGGQNTLYF. CDR3 DNA, as far as it was read: TGTGCCAGCAGTCGGGACTGGGGGGGACAAAAC. Complete variable domain (other parts from reference TRBV19 and TRBJ2-4): GGIITQTPKFLIGQEGQKLTLKCQQNFNHDTMYWYRQDSGKGLRLIYYSITENDLQKGDLSEGYDASREKKSSFSLTVTSAQKNEMAVFLCASSRDWGGQNTLYFGAGTRLSVL.

The table lists this clone with many counts. Gene and germline names: mouse. From the germline J gene comes the end of the CDR3, since the read stops 4 residues before it. The gene calls are TRBV1 and TRBJ2-3; 12 positions match TRBD2. There are 17 residues in the CDR3. The junction had 6 bases not matched to a gene; V was cut back by 5 bases and J by 0 bases. Germline V gene sequence: CDR1 NSQYPW, CDR2 LRSPGD (reference sequence). CDR3 sequence reads: CTCSRGLGGPSAETLYF. The CDR3 DNA, read in part, is TGCACCTGCAGTAGGGGACTGGGGGGCCCTAGTGCAGAA.

This clone was detected a few times. The gene names here belong to mouse. With the read ending 4 residues before the CDR3 end, the germline J gene is used to fill in that end. The chain joins TRBV13-1 to TRBJ2-7; TRBD2 matches at 9 bases. The V gene's germline CDR1 is NSHNY and CDR2 SYGAGN. This CDR3 contains 16 residues. The CDR3 here is CASSAGLGKGSYEQYF. The covered CDR3 bases are TGTGCCAGCAGTGCCGGACTGGGGAAGGGGTCGTAT.

There are a few counts of this clone. Gene names are the mouse ones. The CDR3 is cut off 4 residues early in the read; its end comes from the germline J gene. The V gene is TRBV13-1, the J gene TRBJ2-1; 7 bases match TRBD1. Germline V gene data show CDR1 as NSHNY and CDR2 as SYGAGN. CDR3 length equals 15 residues. Trimming at V came to 2 bases and at J to 0 bases, leaving 2 bases not matched to a gene. The sequenced part of the CDR3 DNA is TGTGCCAGCAGTGAGACAGGGAATAACTATGCT. Translated: CASSETGNNYA. The full CDR3 protein reads CASSETGNNYAEQFF.

Note on this clone: The listed genes are named as in mouse. The read terminates 4 residues before the CDR3 end, so the remaining end is supplied by the germline J gene. The chain is built from TRBV1 and TRBJ1-2; no firm D call. The length of the CDR3 is 16 residues. V was trimmed by 0 bases and J by 0 bases, leaving 11 bases between them. Germline lookup yields CDR1 NSQYPW and CDR2 LRSPGD (reference sequence). The CDR3 sequence is CTCSADGEDANSDYTF. The sequenced part of the CDR3 DNA is TGCACCTGCAGTGCAGATGGGGAGGATGCAAACTCC.